This is a list of T cell receptor beta chains from one sample in a study of blood T cells in healthy people across ages. TCRdb redid the calling of the 5' RACE reads with MiXCR, one entry per CDR3 protein. The table has approximately 780,000 distinct CDR3 sequences, roughly 26% seen once; the top ten hold 2.5% to 3.5%. The sample was also reused in another study, on T cells of mothers and their children.

The sample was blood. These receptors were obtained from a boy aged 5 to 17 in good health. Both conserved end residues are part of each CDR3. Fields, in order: V gene, J gene, clone size, D gene, CDR3 protein, CDR3 DNA. The D gene is left open where the match is weak. Clone size is shown for a subset of rows, as once, few, many or a class of expanded clone.

V: TRBV10-3
J: TRBJ1-2
size: few
D: TRBD1
CDR3: CAISLPGQGAFGYGYTF
DNA: TGTGCCATCAGTCTACCGGGACAGGGCGCCTTTGGCTATGGCTACACCTTC

V: TRBV7-9
J: TRBJ1-1
size: NA
D: NA
CDR3: CASSLASGRTEAFF
DNA: TGTGCCAGCAGCTTAGCGTCGGGGCGGACTGAAGCTTTCTTT

V: TRBV6-2/TRBV6-3
J: TRBJ2-7
size: NA
D: TRBD2
CDR3: CASRPGTSGGTTYEQYF
DNA: TGTGCCAGCAGACCAGGGACTAGCGGGGGGACCACCTACGAGCAGTACTTC

V: TRBV10-3
J: TRBJ1-2
size: NA
D: TRBD1
CDR3: CAISEGTGALRGGYTF
DNA: TGTGCCATCAGTGAAGGGACAGGGGCCCTCAGAGGTGGCTACACCTTC

V: TRBV11-2
J: TRBJ2-5
size: NA
D: TRBD1
CDR3: CASIRDRVIQETQYF
DNA: TGTGCCAGCATCCGGGACAGGGTAATTCAAGAGACCCAGTACTTC

V: TRBV5-1
J: TRBJ1-4
size: few
D: NA
CDR3: CASSTQTGYNEKLFF
DNA: TGCGCCAGCAGCACCCAGACAGGATATAATGAAAAACTGTTTTTT

V: TRBV2
J: TRBJ2-3
size: few
D: NA
CDR3: CASSETRAGKDDTQYF
DNA: TGTGCCAGCAGTGAAACTAGGGCAGGAAAGGATGATACGCAGTATTTT

V: TRBV6-1
J: TRBJ1-2
size: NA
D: NA
CDR3: CASSLGRINYGYTF
DNA: TGTGCCAGCAGCCTGGGACGGATTAACTATGGCTACACCTTC

V: TRBV10-1
J: TRBJ2-7
size: NA
D: TRBD1
CDR3: CASSDGQGDEQYF
DNA: TGCGCCAGCAGTGACGGACAGGGGGACGAGCAGTACTTC

V: TRBV7-9
J: TRBJ2-3
size: NA
D: TRBD2
CDR3: CASSPPLRGGTDTQYF
DNA: TGTGCCAGCAGTCCTCCCCTCCGGGGGGGCACAGATACGCAGTATTTT

V: TRBV27
J: TRBJ1-3
size: NA
D: NA
CDR3: CATLPSQDRDSGNTIYF
DNA: TGTGCCACCCTGCCATCCCAGGACCGAGACTCTGGAAACACCATATATTTT

V: TRBV6-4
J: TRBJ1-2
size: NA
D: NA
CDR3: CASNKDGYTF
DNA: TGTGCCAGCAATAAAGATGGCTACACCTTC

V: TRBV20-1
J: TRBJ2-3
size: few
D: NA
CDR3: CSAAGTDTQYF
DNA: TGCAGTGCCGCGGGGACAGATACGCAGTATTTT

V: TRBV7-9
J: TRBJ2-6
size: NA
D: TRBD2
CDR3: CASSFAGGTGANVLTF
DNA: TGTGCCAGCAGCTTCGCGGGAGGTACTGGGGCCAACGTCCTGACTTTC

V: TRBV10-3
J: TRBJ2-1
size: few
D: NA
CDR3: CAISIAGTDSYNEQFF
DNA: TGTGCCATCAGCATCGCCGGGACTGACTCCTACAATGAGCAGTTCTTC

V: TRBV28
J: TRBJ2-5
size: NA
D: NA
CDR3: CASSFGQITQETQYF
DNA: TGTGCCAGCAGCTTCGGACAGATCACCCAAGAGACCCAGTACTTC

V: TRBV9
J: TRBJ2-7
size: NA
D: NA
CDR3: CASSPRDVPSSYEQYF
DNA: TGTGCCAGCAGCCCCCGGGACGTCCCAAGCTCCTACGAGCAGTACTTC

V: TRBV5-5
J: TRBJ1-2
size: few
D: TRBD1
CDR3: CASSYFGQAPYGYTF
DNA: TGTGCCAGCAGTTATTTCGGACAGGCGCCATATGGCTACACCTTC

V: TRBV5-1
J: TRBJ2-3
size: few
D: NA
CDR3: CASSQGTANLTGTQYF
DNA: TGCGCCAGCAGCCAAGGGACCGCGAACCTCACAGGTACGCAGTATTTT

V: TRBV7-9
J: TRBJ2-5
size: NA
D: NA
CDR3: CASSLLIGRGETQYF
DNA: TGTGCCAGCAGCTTATTGATAGGAAGAGGGGAGACCCAGTACTTC

V: TRBV29-1
J: TRBJ1-2
size: NA
D: NA
CDR3: CSVEDGGGNYGYTF
DNA: TGCAGCGTTGAAGATGGTGGGGGAAACTATGGCTACACCTTC

V: TRBV7-2
J: TRBJ2-1
size: few
D: NA
CDR3: CASSLSRAYNEQFF
DNA: TGTGCCAGCAGCCTGTCTAGGGCGTACAATGAGCAGTTCTTC

V: TRBV28
J: TRBJ2-7
size: NA
D: TRBD2
CDR3: CASFTAGRSYEQYF
DNA: TGTGCCAGCTTCACAGCGGGAAGGTCCTACGAGCAGTACTTC

V: TRBV5-5
J: TRBJ1-1
size: NA
D: NA
CDR3: CASSLDTYAEAFF
DNA: TGTGCCAGCAGCCTGGACACTTACGCTGAAGCTTTCTTT

V: TRBV4-1
J: TRBJ2-5
size: NA
D: TRBD2
CDR3: CASSPQLAGGLETQYF
DNA: TGCGCCAGCAGCCCTCAACTAGCGGGGGGGCTAGAGACCCAGTACTTC

V: TRBV7-2
J: TRBJ2-7
size: few
D: NA
CDR3: CASSLVDRSYEQYF
DNA: TGTGCCAGCAGCTTAGTGGACAGAAGCTACGAGCAGTACTTC

V: TRBV2
J: TRBJ2-6
size: few
D: NA
CDR3: CASSVRTARDSGANVLTF
DNA: TGTGCCAGCAGTGTAAGGACAGCCAGGGACTCTGGGGCCAACGTCCTGACTTTC